This TCR beta chain is from a study of T-cell reconstitution after alpha-beta-depleted transplantation in children. The authors prepared the TCRbeta library with unique molecular identifiers. MiXCR, run by TCRdb on the PCR reads, gives a single entry per CDR3 protein. The sample lists 240,000 or so distinct CDR3 sequences, around 12% occurring once. This clonotype was seen ten or more times. Trimming left V 0 bases short and J 7 bases short, with 19 bases between. The CDR3 is 18 amino acids. Germline assignment: CDR1 MNHEY and CDR2 SMNVEV (reference sequence). The sample here was PBMCs from the stem cell graft donor, taken from the stem cell graft. This chain links TRBV27 with TRBJ1-6, with TRBD1 as a possible D gene (5 bases). This clonotype was sampled from a human donor who donated a stem cell graft to a child with acute lymphoblastic leukemia. The CDR3 DNA reads TGTGCCAGCAGTTTATCGTCCGGATTAGGGGCAGGCAATTCACCCCTCCACTTT. It yields the protein CASSLSSGLGAGNSPLHF.